The sequence of this T cell receptor (beta chain) was determined in a study of somatic mutations in cytotoxic T cells in rheumatoid arthritis. Study information: Some V beta antibody-stained T-cell populations were flow-sorted at nearly 100% purity, including V beta1+ cells sequenced for TCRB. Study-wide points: Healthy controls did not share the age-linked increase in CD8+ clonality seen in rheumatoid arthritis patients. Significant differences in CD8+ T-cell clonality were not found between rheumatoid arthritis patients and healthy controls (age-matched). No correction for multiple comparisons was applied to the slight TRBV07 underrepresentation in rheumatoid arthritis patients.

Clones were read by immunoSEQ multiplex PCR, and TCRdb kept only the in-frame ones, dropping some. The sample lists about 26,000 clones, about four fifths seen once, with 5.2% in the top ten. With regard to this clone: What it recognizes is unknown.

Germline V lookup: CDR1 MGHRA, CDR2 YSYEKL. The J segment lost 8 bases and the V segment lost 4 bases, leaving 8 bases of the junction unmatched. The CDR3 is 15 residues long. The chain couples TRBV4-1 to TRBJ1-5, with 10 bases identical to TRBD1. The specimen sequenced was CD8+ T cells sorted from blood. This TCR was recovered from a man in his fifties or sixties in good health. In DNA, the CDR3 is TGCGCCAGCAGCCTACGGACAGGGGGAGAAAAGCCCCAGCATTTT. Its protein is CASSLRTGGEKPQHF.